This T cell receptor (beta chain) was observed in a study of cytomegalovirus exposure and HLA in healthy donors. Study details: Early released data had about 85 million unique TCRs, all coming from HLA-typed donors.

This CDR3 contains 15 residues. Trimming took off 0 bases at V and 0 bases at J, with 6 bases between the two ends. Germline V gene sequence: CDR1 SGHRS, CDR2 YFSETQ. A multiplex PCR was run with 60 Vbeta primers and 13 Jbeta primers. Measured with immunoSEQ multiplex PCR; TCRdb has only the in-frame clones, and not every one. The table includes 150,000 to 200,000 clones, 60% to 80% detected once. Points from the study as a whole: Later findings reportedly placed an Asian-associated ancestry cluster below the approximately 670-donor mean for N-insertions.

About this clone: The antigen is not known. Other DNA sequences within the sample encode an identical CDR3.

The donors were healthy bone marrow donors. While unrecorded immune exposures were likely, the donors were nominally healthy when sampled. The sequencing sample was made of PBMCs. The receptor comes from a man in his fifties or sixties in good health and CMV-seronegative. The V call is TRBV5-1, the J call TRBJ2-2; possibly TRBD1 for D (6 bases). The CDR3 DNA reads TGCGCCAGCAGCTTGGACAGGGCGAACACCGGGGAGCTGTTTTTT. Its protein product is CASSLDRANTGELFF.